Only a few counts were recorded for the clone carrying this T cell receptor beta chain. Authors' methods: Amplification from reference gene primers served as the basis for estimated nucleated cell counts. The method was immunoSEQ multiplex PCR; TCRdb's version includes in-frame clones alone and lacks a portion of them. The V and J calls and the clone size are those of that table, but D and trimming were determined from the DNA. The sample carries 150,000 to 200,000 clones, about 88% recorded once. The CDR3 totals 15 residues. Germline V CDR1 and CDR2: SGHKS, YYEKEE (reference sequence). Deletions cut 4 bases from V and 5 bases from J, with 18 bases between. These data originate in a study of blood T cell repertoires in COVID-19. Study summary: The United States, Italy and Spain provided the acute and convalescent COVID-19 samples. PBMCs, B-cell-depleted T cells, or T cells provided the cDNA or gDNA that made up the material.

This chain connects TRBV5-5 to TRBJ1-2; the D gene is possibly TRBD1 (6 bases). This receptor was taken from a man in his late teens or twenties who had recovered from COVID-19. Sequencing was performed on peripheral blood. In DNA form, the CDR3 reads TGTGCCAGCAGCGTAAACCTACAGGGAGGGTATGGCTACACCTTC. This translates into CASSVNLQGGYGYTF.